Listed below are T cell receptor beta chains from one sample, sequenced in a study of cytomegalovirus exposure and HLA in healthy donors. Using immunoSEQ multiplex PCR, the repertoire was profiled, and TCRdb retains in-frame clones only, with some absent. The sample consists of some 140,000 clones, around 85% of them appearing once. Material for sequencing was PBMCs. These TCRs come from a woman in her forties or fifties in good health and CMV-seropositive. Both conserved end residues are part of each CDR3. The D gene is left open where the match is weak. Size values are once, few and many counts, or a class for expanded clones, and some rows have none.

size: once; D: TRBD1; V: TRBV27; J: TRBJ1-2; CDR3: CASKATGVTNYGYTF; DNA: TGTGCCAGTAAGGCCACAGGGGTCACTAACTATGGCTACACCTTC
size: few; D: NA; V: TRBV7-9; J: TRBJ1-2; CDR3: CASSPGHIYGYTF; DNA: TGTGCCAGCAGCCCCGGACATATTTATGGCTACACCTTC
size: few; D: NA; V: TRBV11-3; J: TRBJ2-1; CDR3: CASSLVGGDNEQFF; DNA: TGTGCCAGCAGCTTAGTGGGGGGAGACAATGAGCAGTTCTTC
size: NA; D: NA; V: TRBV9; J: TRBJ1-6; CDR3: CASSVGWASPLHF; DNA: TGTGCCAGCAGCGTAGGGTGGGCTTCACCCCTCCACTTT
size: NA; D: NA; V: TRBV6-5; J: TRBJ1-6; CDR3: CASNTGNNSPLHF; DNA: TGTGCCAGCAATACAGGCAATAATTCACCCCTCCACTTT
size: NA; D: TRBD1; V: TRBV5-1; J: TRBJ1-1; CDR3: CASSLPGGRGTEAFF; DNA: TGCGCCAGCAGCCTACCAGGGGGCCGGGGCACTGAAGCTTTCTTT
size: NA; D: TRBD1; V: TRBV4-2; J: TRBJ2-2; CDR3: CASSLGRTGRTGELFF; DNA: TGTGCCAGCAGCCTAGGCAGGACAGGGCGGACCGGGGAGCTGTTTTTT
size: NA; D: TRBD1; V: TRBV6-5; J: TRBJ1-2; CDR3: CASSYADRDFGYTF; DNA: TGTGCCAGCAGTTACGCTGACAGGGACTTTGGCTACACCTTC
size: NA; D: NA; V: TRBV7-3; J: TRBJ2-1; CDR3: CASSEGGEQFF; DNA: TGTGCCAGCAGCGAGGGAGGTGAGCAGTTCTTC
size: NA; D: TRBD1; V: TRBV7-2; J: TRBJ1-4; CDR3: CASSSDRRYEKLFF; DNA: TGTGCCAGCAGCTCGGACAGGCGGTATGAAAAACTGTTTTTT
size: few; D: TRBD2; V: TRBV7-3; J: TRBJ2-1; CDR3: CASSFSGVNYNEQFF; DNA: TGTGCCAGCAGCTTTAGCGGGGTCAACTACAATGAGCAGTTCTTC
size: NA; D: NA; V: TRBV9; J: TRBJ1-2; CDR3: CASSVSGVSYGYTF; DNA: TGTGCCAGCAGCGTATCAGGGGTTTCCTATGGCTACACCTTC
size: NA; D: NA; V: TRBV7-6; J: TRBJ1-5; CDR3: CASSLGDIGNQPQHF; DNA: TGTGCCAGCAGCCTGGGGGACATTGGCAATCAGCCCCAGCATTTT
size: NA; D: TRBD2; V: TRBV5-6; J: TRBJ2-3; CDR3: CASSALAGGTDTQYF; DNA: TGTGCCAGCAGCGCCCTAGCGGGTGGCACAGATACGCAGTATTTT
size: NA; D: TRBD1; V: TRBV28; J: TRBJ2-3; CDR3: CASRTIGTGPDTQYF; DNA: TGTGCCAGCAGAACTATCGGGACAGGGCCAGATACGCAGTATTTT
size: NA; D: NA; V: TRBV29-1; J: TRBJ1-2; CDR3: CSVEAEFYGYTF; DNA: TGCAGCGTTGAAGCTGAGTTCTATGGCTACACCTTC
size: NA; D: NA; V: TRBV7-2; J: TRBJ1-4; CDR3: CASSLGTASNEKLFF; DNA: TGTGCCAGCAGCTTAGGGACAGCTTCGAATGAAAAACTGTTTTTT
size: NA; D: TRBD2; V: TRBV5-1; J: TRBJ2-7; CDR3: CASSFQGGEYEQYF; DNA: TGCGCCAGCAGCTTTCAGGGAGGGGAATACGAGCAGTACTTC
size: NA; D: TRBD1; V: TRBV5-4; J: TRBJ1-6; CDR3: CASSVNRGQEYSPLHF; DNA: TGTGCCAGCAGCGTGAACAGGGGGCAAGAATATTCACCCCTCCACTTT
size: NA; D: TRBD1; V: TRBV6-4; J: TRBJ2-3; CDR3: CASSVGQGGDTQYF; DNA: TGTGCCAGCAGTGTGGGACAGGGAGGCGATACGCAGTATTTT
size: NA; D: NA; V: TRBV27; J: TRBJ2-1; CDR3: CASSHRDSYNEQFF; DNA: TGTGCCAGCAGCCACCGGGACTCCTACAATGAGCAGTTCTTC
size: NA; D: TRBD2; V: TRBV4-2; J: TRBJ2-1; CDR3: CASSQDGPGGRWQFF; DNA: TGTGCCAGCAGCCAAGATGGGCCGGGGGGTAGATGGCAGTTCTTC
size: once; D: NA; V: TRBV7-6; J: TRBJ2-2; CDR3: CASLYLGGDTGELFF; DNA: TGTGCCAGCCTATATTTAGGGGGGGACACCGGGGAGCTGTTTTTT
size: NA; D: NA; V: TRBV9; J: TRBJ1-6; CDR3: CASSPPGRGNSPLHF; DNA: TGTGCCAGCAGCCCCCCGGGGAGGGGTAATTCACCCCTCCACTTT
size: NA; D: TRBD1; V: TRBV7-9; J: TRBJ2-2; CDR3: CASSSGQGAHGELFF; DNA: TGTGCCAGCAGCTCCGGACAGGGGGCGCACGGGGAGCTGTTTTTT
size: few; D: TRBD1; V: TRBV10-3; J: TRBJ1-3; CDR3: CAISESLTGVGNTIYF; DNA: TGTGCCATCAGTGAGTCGCTGACAGGGGTCGGAAACACCATATATTTT
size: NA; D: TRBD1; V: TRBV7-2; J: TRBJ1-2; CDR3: CASSLGSGTANYGYTF; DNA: TGTGCCAGCAGCTTGGGCTCCGGGACAGCTAACTATGGCTACACCTTC
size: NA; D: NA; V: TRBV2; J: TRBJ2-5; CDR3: CASSGSAGRRETQYF; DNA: TGTGCCAGCAGCGGTTCGGCAGGGCGTCGAGAGACCCAGTACTTC
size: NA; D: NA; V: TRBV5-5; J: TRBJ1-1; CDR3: CASSLGINTEAFF; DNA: TGTGCCAGCAGCTTGGGTATAAACACTGAAGCTTTCTTT
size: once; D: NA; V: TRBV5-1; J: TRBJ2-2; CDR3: CASSSYANTGELFF; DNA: TGCGCCAGCAGCTCCTACGCGAACACCGGGGAGCTGTTTTTT
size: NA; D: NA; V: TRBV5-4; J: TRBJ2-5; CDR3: CASSIQTAWETQYF; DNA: TGTGCCAGCAGCATCCAGACAGCCTGGGAGACCCAGTACTTC
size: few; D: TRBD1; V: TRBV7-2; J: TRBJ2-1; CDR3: CASSLMPRDRGNEQFF; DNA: TGTGCCAGCAGCTTAATGCCGCGGGACAGGGGGAATGAGCAGTTCTTC
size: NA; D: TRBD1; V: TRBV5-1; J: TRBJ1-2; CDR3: CASSLAPGGGYGYTF; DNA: TGCGCCAGCAGCTTGGCGCCAGGGGGCGGATATGGCTACACCTTC
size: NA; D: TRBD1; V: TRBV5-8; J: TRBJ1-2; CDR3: CASSLGQGIHGYTF; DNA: TGTGCCAGCAGCTTGGGACAGGGTATTCATGGCTACACCTTC
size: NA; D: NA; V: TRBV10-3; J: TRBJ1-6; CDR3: CAISEAGENSPLHF; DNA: TGTGCCATCAGTGAGGCGGGGGAGAATTCACCCCTCCACTTT
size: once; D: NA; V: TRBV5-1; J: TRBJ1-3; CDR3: CASSSGLPTSGNTIYF; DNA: TGCGCCAGCAGCTCCGGACTACCTACCTCTGGAAACACCATATATTTT
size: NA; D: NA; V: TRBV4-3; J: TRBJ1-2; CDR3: CASSQGQGGDVGYTF; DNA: TGCGCCAGCAGCCAAGGGCAAGGGGGAGATGTTGGCTACACCTTC
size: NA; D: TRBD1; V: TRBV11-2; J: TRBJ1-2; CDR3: CASSLGQGALGYTF; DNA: TGTGCCAGCAGCTTAGGACAGGGGGCGCTTGGCTACACCTTC
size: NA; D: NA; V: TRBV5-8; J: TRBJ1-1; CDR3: CASSPWRVMNTEAFF; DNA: TGTGCCAGCAGCCCATGGAGGGTAATGAACACTGAAGCTTTCTTT
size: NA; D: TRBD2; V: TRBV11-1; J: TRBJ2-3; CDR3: CASSLVQRDTDTQYF; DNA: TGTGCCAGCAGCCTAGTACAGCGGGACACAGATACGCAGTATTTT
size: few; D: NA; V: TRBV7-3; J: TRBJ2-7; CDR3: CASSFGAGTVYEQYF; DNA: TGTGCCAGCAGCTTCGGGGCCGGGACTGTCTACGAGCAGTACTTC
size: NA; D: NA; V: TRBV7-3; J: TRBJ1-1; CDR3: CASSLIGGSSEAFF; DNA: TGTGCCAGCAGCTTAATCGGCGGATCGTCTGAAGCTTTCTTT
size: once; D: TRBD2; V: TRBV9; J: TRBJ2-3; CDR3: CASSVTSGRLAGDTQYF; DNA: TGTGCCAGCAGCGTGACTAGCGGGAGACTTGCTGGGGATACGCAGTATTTT
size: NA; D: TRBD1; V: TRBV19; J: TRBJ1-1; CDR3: CASSGTGEVAEAFF; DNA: TGTGCCAGTAGTGGGACAGGGGAGGTGGCTGAAGCTTTCTTT
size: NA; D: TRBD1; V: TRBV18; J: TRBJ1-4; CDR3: CASSPPGQGIGKLFF; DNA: TGTGCCAGCTCACCGCCGGGACAGGGGATCGGAAAACTGTTTTTT
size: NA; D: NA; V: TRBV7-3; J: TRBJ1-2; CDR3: CASSPVPYGYTF; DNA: TGTGCCAGCAGCCCTGTCCCCTATGGCTACACCTTC
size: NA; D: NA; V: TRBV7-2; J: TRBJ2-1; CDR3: CASSPRLEMWQFF; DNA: TGTGCCAGCAGCCCCCGACTAGAGATGTGGCAGTTCTTC
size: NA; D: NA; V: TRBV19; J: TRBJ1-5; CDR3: CASSIRSGHNQPQHF; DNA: TGTGCCAGTAGTATCCGATCGGGACACAATCAGCCCCAGCATTTT